The clone carrying this TCR beta chain was seen more than once but under ten times. The sample comes from a study of T-cell reconstitution after alpha-beta-depleted transplantation in children. The V and J ends lost 1 base and 10 bases respectively, with 10 bases between them. This CDR3 contains 12 residues. CDR1 SGHTA and CDR2 FQGNSA come from the germline V gene. The authors prepared the TCRbeta library with unique molecular identifiers. TCRdb re-called the PCR reads through MiXCR, storing one row per CDR3 protein. The table lists approximately 590,000 distinct CDR3 sequences, about 10% of them singletons.

This TCR was recovered from a human donor who donated a stem cell graft to a child with acute myeloid leukemia. The sample was PBMCs from the stem cell graft donor, taken from the stem cell graft. The genes are TRBV7-2 and TRBJ2-5; D is ambiguous. The DNA of the CDR3 is TGTGCCAGCAGCTTAGAAGGAAGGGTCCAGTACTTC. Its translation is CASSLEGRVQYF.